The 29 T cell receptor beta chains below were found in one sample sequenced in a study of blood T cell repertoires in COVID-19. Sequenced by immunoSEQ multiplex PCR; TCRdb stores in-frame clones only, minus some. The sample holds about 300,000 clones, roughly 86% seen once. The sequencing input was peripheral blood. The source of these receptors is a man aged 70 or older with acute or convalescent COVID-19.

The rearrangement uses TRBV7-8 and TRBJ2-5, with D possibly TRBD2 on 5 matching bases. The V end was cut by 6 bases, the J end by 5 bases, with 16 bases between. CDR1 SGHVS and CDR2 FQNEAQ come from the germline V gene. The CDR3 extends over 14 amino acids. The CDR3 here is CASSPSGPGETQYF. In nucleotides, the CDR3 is TGTGCCAGCAGTCCCAGCGGACCCGGGGAGACCCAGTACTTC. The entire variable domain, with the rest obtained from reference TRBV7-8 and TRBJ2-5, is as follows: GAGVSQSPRYKVAKRGQDVALRCDPISGHVSLFWYQQALGQGPEFLTYFQNEAQLDKSGLPSDRFFAERPEGSVSTLKIQRTQQEDSAVYLCASSPSGPGETQYFGPGTRLLVL.

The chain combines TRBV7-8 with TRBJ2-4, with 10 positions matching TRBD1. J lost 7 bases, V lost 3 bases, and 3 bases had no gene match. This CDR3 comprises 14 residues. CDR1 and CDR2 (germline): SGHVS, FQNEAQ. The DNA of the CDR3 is TGTGCCAGCAGCTTCGGACAGGGGGGGAACATTCAGTACTTC. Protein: CASSFGQGGNIQYF.

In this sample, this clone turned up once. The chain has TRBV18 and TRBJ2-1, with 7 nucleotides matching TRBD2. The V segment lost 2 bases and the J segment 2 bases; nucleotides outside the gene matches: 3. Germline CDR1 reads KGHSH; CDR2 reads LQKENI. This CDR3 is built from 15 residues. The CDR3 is CASSPGGGPYNEQFF. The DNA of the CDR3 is TGTGCCAGCTCACCAGGCGGGGGACCCTACAATGAGCAGTTCTTC.

The CDR3, as DNA: TGTGCCAGCCAAAATACAGGGGGCGTCACTGAAGCTTTCTTT. Its translation: CASQNTGGVTEAFF. This chain joins TRBV6-5 and TRBJ1-1, with 9 bases fitting TRBD1. With V trimmed by 8 bases and J by 4 bases, 8 bases remained unmatched. The CDR3 runs 14 residues. CDR1 is MNHEY, CDR2 SVGAGI, per germline.

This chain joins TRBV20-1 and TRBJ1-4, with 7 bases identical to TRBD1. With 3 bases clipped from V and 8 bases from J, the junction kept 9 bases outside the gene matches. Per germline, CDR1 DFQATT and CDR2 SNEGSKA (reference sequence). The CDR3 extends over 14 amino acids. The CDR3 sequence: CSASLGQLKEKLFF. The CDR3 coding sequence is TGCAGTGCTAGTTTGGGACAGTTAAAAGAAAAACTGTTTTTT.

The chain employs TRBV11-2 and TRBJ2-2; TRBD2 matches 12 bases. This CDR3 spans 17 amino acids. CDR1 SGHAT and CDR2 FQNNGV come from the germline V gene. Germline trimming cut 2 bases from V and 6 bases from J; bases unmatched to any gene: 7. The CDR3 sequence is CASSLFGLAGGAGELFF. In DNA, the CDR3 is TGTGCCAGCAGCTTATTTGGGCTAGCGGGGGGGGCCGGGGAGCTGTTTTTT.

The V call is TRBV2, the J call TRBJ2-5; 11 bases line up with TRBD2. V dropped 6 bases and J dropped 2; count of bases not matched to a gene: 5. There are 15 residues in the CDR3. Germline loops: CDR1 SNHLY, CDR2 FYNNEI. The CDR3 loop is CASRESSGRQETQYF. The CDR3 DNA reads TGTGCCAGCAGGGAATCTAGCGGGAGGCAAGAGACCCAGTACTTC.

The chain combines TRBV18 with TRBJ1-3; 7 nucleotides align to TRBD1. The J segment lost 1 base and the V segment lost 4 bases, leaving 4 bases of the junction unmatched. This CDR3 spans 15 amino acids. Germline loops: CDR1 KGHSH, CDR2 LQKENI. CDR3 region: CASSLQGQSGNTIYF. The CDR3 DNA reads TGTGCCAGCTCACTACAGGGGCAGTCTGGAAACACCATATATTTT.

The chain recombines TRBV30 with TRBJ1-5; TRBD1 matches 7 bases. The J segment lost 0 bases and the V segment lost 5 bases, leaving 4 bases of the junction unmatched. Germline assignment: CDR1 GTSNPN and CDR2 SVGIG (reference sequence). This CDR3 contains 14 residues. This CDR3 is CAWQTGTSNQPQHF. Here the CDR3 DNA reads TGTGCCTGGCAGACAGGGACTAGCAATCAGCCCCAGCATTTT.

CDR3 amino acids: CASTWGSGPYNEQFF. The CDR3 coding sequence is TGTGCCAGTACTTGGGGGAGCGGGCCATACAATGAGCAGTTCTTC. V gene TRBV19 combines with J gene TRBJ2-1, with a possible D match to TRBD2 (6 bases). V was pared by 7 bases and J by 4 bases, with 17 bases between. The CDR3 has 15 amino acids. From germline, CDR1 is LNHDA and CDR2 SQIVND (reference sequence).

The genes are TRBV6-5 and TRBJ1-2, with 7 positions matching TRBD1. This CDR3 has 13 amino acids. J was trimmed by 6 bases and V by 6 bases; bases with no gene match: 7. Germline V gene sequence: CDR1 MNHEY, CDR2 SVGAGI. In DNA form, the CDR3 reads TGTGCCAGCAGGCCCGGGACAGAGGATGGCTACACCTTC. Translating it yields CASRPGTEDGYTF.

For the CDR3, the DNA is TGCGCCAGCAGCTTGGCCCCAGGGGAAGAGCAGTACTTC. Translation: CASSLAPGEEQYF. The gene calls are TRBV5-1 and TRBJ2-7; tentative D call: TRBD1 (6 bases). The CDR3 is 13 residues long. Germline-derived CDR1 and CDR2 are SGHRS and YFSETQ. Deletions cut 0 bases from V and 7 bases from J, with 11 bases between.

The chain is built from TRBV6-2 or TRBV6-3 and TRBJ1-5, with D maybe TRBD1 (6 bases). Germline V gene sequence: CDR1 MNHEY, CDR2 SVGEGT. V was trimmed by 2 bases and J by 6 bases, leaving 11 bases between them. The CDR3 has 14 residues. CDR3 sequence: CASSYGGAAQPQHF. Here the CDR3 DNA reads TGTGCCAGCAGTTACGGGGGGGCCGCTCAGCCCCAGCATTTT.

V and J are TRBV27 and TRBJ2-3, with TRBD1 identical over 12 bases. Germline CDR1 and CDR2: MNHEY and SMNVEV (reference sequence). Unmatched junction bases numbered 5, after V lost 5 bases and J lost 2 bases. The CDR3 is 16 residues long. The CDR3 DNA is TGTGCCAGCAGTCCCGGGACAGGGGGCCCCACAGATACGCAGTATTTT. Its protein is CASSPGTGGPTDTQYF.

The CDR3 nucleotides read TGTGCCAGCAGGACCCTGGGACTAGCGGGGGTTTCCACAGATACGCAGTATTTT. This codes for CASRTLGLAGVSTDTQYF. The rearrangement links TRBV7-8 to TRBJ2-3, with 14 bases identical to TRBD2. Per germline, CDR1 SGHVS and CDR2 FQNEAQ. J gave up 2 bases and V 6 bases, and 10 bases lay outside the gene matches. The CDR3 covers 18 residues.

The CDR3 DNA is TGTGCCAGCAGCCCCACAGGTTCCGAGCAGTACTTC. As protein: CASSPTGSEQYF. The chain recombines TRBV6-5 with TRBJ2-7; possibly TRBD1 for D (5 bases). Per germline, CDR1 MNHEY and CDR2 SVGAGI. The germline V and J ends were trimmed by 6 bases and 6 bases, with 12 bases remaining between them. The CDR3 has 12 residues.

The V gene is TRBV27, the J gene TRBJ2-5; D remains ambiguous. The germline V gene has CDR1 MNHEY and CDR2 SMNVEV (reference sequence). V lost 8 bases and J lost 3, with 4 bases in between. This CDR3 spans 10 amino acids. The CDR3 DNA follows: TGTGCCAGCCAAAAAGAGACCCAGTACTTC. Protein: CASQKETQYF.

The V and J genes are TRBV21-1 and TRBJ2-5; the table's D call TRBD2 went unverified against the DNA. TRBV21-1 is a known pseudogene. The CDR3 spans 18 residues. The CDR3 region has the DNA TGTGCCAGCAGCAAAGAAAAGGCGGTTCGAAGGTACCAAGAGACCCAGTACTTC. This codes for CASSKEKAVRRYQETQYF.

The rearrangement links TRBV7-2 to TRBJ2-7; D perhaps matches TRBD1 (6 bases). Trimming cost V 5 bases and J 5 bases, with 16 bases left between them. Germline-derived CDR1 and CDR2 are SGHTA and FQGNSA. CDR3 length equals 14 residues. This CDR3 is CASSLRGQSDEQYF. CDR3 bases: TGTGCCAGCAGCCTCAGGGGTCAGTCGGACGAGCAGTACTTC.

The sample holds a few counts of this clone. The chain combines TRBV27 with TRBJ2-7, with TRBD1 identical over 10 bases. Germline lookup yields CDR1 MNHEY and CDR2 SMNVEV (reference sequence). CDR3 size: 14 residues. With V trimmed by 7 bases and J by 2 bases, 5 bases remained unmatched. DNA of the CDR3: TGTGCCAGCATGAGACAGGGGGCCACCTACGAGCAGTACTTC. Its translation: CASMRQGATYEQYF.

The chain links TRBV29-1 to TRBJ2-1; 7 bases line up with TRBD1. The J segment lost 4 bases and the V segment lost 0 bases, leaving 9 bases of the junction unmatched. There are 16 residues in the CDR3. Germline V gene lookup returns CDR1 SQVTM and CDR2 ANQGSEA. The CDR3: CSVEDTGTAVYNEQFF. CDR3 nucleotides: TGCAGCGTTGAAGATACCGGGACAGCCGTATACAATGAGCAGTTCTTC.

In DNA form, the CDR3 reads TGTGCCAGCAGTTCACGGACAGGGGGGTTCAATCAGCCCCAGCATTTT. Translating gives CASSSRTGGFNQPQHF. The chain employs TRBV28 and TRBJ1-5; 10 bases are a match to TRBD1. The CDR3 sequence is 16 residues long. Germline V gives CDR1 MDHEN, CDR2 SYDVKM. Losses at the gene ends were 4 bases for V and 3 bases for J; bases not matched to a gene: 6. Complete variable domain (other parts from reference TRBV28 and TRBJ1-5): DVKVTQSSRYLVKRTGEKVFLECVQDMDHENMFWYRQDPGLGLRLIYFSYDVKMKEKGDIPEGYSVSREKKERFSLILESASTNQTSMYLCASSSRTGGFNQPQHFGDGTRLSIL.

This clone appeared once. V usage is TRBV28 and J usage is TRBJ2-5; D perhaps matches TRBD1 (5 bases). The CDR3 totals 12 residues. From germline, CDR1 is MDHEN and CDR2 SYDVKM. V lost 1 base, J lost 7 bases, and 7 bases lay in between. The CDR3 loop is CASSLFQGTQYF. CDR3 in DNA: TGTGCCAGCAGTTTATTTCAGGGGACCCAGTACTTC. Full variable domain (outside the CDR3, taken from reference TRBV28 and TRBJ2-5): DVKVTQSSRYLVKRTGEKVFLECVQDMDHENMFWYRQDPGLGLRLIYFSYDVKMKEKGDIPEGYSVSREKKERFSLILESASTNQTSMYLCASSLFQGTQYFGPGTRLLVL.

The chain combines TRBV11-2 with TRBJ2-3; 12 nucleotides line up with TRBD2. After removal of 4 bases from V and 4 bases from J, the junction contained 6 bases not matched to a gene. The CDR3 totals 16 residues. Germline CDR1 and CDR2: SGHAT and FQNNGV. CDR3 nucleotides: TGTGCCAGCAGCTCTAGCGGGAGGGCCGGATCAGATACGCAGTATTTT. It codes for CASSSSGRAGSDTQYF.

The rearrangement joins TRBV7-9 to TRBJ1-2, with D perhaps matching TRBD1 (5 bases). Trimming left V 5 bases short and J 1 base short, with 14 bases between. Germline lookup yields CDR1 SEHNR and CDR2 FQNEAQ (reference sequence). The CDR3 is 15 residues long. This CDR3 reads CASSTGGSGNYGYTF. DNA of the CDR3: TGTGCCAGCAGCACGGGGGGGTCCGGTAACTATGGCTACACCTTC.

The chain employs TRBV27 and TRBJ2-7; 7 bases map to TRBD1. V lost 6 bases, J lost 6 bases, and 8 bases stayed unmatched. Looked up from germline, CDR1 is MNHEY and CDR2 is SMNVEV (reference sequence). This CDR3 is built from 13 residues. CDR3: CASRQDRDGEQYF. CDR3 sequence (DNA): TGTGCCAGCAGACAAGACAGGGATGGCGAGCAGTACTTC.

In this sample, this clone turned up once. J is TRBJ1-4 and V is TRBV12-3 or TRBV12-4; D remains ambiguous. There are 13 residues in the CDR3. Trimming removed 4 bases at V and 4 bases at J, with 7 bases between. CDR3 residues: CASSSVINEKLFF. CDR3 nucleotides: TGTGCCAGCAGTTCAGTTATTAATGAAAAACTGTTTTTT.

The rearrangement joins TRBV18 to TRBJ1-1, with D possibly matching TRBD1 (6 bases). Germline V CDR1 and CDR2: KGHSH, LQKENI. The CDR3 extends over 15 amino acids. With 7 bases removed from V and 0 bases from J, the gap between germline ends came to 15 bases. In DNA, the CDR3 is TGTGCCAGCTGGGAACAGGGCCTAATGAACACTGAAGCTTTCTTT. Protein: CASWEQGLMNTEAFF.

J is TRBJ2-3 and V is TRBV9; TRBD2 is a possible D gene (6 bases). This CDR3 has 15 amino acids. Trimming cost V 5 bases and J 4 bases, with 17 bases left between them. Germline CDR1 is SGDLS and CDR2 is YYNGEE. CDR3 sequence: CASSVGSSEADTQYF. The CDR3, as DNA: TGTGCCAGCAGTGTCGGGTCTAGCGAAGCAGATACGCAGTATTTT.